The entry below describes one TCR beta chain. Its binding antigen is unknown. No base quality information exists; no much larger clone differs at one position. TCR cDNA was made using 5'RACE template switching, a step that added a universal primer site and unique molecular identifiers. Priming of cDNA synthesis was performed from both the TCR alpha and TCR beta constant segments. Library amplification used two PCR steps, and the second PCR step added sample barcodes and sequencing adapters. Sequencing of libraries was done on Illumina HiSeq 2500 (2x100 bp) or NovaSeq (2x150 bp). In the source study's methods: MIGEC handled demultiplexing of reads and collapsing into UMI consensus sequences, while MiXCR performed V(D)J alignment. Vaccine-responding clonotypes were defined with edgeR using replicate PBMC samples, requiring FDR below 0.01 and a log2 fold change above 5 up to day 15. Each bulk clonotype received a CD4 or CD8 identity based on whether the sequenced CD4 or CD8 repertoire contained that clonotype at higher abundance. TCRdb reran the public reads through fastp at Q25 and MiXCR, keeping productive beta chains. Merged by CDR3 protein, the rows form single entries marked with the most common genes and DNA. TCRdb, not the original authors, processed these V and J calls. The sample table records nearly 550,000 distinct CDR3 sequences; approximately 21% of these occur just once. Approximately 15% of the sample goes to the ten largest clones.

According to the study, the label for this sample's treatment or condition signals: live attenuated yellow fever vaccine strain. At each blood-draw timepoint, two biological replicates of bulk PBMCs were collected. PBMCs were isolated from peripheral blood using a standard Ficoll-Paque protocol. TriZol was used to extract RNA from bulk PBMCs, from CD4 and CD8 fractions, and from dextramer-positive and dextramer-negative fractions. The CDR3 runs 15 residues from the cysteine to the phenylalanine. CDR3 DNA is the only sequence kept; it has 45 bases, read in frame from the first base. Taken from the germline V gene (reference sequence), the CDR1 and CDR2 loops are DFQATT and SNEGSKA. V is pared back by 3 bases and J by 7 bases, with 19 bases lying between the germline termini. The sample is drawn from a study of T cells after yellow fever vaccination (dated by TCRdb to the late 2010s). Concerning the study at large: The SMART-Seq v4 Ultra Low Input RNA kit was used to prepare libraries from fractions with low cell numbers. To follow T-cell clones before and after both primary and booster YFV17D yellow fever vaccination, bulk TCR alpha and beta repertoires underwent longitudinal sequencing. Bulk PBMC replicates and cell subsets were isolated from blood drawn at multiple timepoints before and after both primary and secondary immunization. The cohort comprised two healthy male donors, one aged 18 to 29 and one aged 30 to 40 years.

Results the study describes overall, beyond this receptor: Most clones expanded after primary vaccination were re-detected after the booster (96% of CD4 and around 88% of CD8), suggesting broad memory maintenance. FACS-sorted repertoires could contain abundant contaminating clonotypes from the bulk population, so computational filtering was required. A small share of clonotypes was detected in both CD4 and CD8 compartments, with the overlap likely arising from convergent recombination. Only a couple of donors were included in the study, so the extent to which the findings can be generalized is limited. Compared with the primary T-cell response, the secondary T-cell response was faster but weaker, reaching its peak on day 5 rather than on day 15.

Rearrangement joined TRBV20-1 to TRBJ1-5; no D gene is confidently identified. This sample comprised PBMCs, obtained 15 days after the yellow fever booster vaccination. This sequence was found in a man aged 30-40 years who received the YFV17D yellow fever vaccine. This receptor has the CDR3 CSARVEGVSSQPQHF. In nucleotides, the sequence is TGCAGTGCTAGGGTTGAGGGTGTGAGCAGCCAGCCCCAGCATTTT.